The clone carrying this T cell receptor beta chain was seen a few times. At the DNA level, this CDR3 is encoded by other sequences in the same sample as well. CDR3 length: 12 amino acids. Germline CDR1 is SNHLY and CDR2 is FYNNEI. V gave up 7 bases and J gave up 6 bases; unmatched junction bases: 1. Time point reported: peripheral blood 6 weeks after treatment start. All patients handed over anywhere from 1 to 8 samples, pretreatment and on-treatment. This sample was included in a study of PD-L1 blockade in urothelial cancer. Background on the study: About 85% of the roughly 30 patients comprised males who had bladder-origin urothelial cancer. Patients arrived having already received 0 to 3 prior chemotherapy regimens. Analyses were performed on blood at 3 weeks after treatment start (the second dose) and at 6 weeks.

Data came from immunoSEQ multiplex PCR; TCRdb stores just in-frame clones and leaves some out. The sample carries 80,000 to 95,000 clones, approximately 82% recorded once. The chain combines TRBV2 with TRBJ2-2, with 8 nucleotides matching TRBD2. The material was PBMCs, obtained around atezolizumab (anti-PD-L1) treatment. The TCR originated in a man aged 70-80 years with urothelial cancer. CDR3 region: CASTAGAGELFF. The CDR3 DNA reads as TGTGCCAGCACAGCGGGAGCCGGGGAGCTGTTTTTT. The complete variable domain, with remaining parts taken from reference TRBV2 and TRBJ2-2, reads EPEVTQTPSHQVTQMGQEVILRCVPISNHLYFYWYRQILGQKVEFLVSFYNNEISEKSEIFDDQFSVERPDGSNFTLKIRSTKLEDSAMYFCASTAGAGELFFGEGSRLTVL.